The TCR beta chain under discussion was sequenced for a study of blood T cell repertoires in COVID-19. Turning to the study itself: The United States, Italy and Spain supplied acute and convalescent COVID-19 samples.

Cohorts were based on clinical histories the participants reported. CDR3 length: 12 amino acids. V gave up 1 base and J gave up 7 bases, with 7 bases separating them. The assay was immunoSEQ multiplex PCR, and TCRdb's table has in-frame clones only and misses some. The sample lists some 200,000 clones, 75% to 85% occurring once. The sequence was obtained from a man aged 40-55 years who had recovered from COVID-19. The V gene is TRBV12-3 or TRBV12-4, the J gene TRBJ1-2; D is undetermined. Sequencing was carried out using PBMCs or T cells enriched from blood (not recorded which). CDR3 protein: CASSLGGGGYTF. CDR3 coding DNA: TGTGCCAGCAGTTTAGGGGGAGGTGGCTACACCTTC.